The T cell receptor beta chain described here comes from a study of neurological immune-mediated disorders. General study findings and limits: The highest TCR clonal expansion occurred in HTLV-1-associated myelopathy; multiple sclerosis fell below healthy controls. Private repertoires in all groups were suggested by the finding that expanded clones across subjects shared no CDR3 amino acid sequences.

The cDNA came from 5'RACE, which used 10-nucleotide random UMIs. The authors obtained over 170 million TCR-beta sequences from 15-18 subjects per sequencing run. MiXCR was run by TCRdb on the 5' RACE reads, yielding one entry per CDR3 protein. The sample has 50,000 to 75,000 distinct CDR3 sequences, over 9.5% seen once. There are a few counts of this clonotype. Its antigen is not identified. One end of the junction is discordant with germline, which a read error may explain. The CDR3 runs 17 residues. Per the germline V gene, CDR1 is WSHSY and CDR2 is SAAADI. Sequencing was done on a sample of PBMCs. This receptor was obtained from a woman aged 55-69 years with HTLV-1-associated myelopathy (HAM/TSP). The chain links TRBV10-2 to TRBJ2-3; 11 positions agree with TRBD2. CDR3 in DNA: TGCGCCAGCAGATCTACTAGCGGGAGAGAAGGCACAGATATGCAGTATTTT. Translating gives CASRSTSGREGTDMQYF.